These 31 T cell receptor beta chains share one sample of origin, sequenced in a study of cytomegalovirus exposure and HLA in healthy donors (dated by TCRdb to the late 2010s). Library preparation used the immunoSEQ multiplex PCR assay. Entries here come from immuneACCESS through TCRdb and include only in-frame sequences with V and J called. Some clones fail to appear in such tables; in the studies checked, an unresolved V gene covers under half of the shortfall, and the cause of the remainder is unknown. This sample lists 150,000 to 170,000 clones; 80% to 90% were detected once. 20% to 25% of the sample comes from the top ten. Sequenced sample: PBMCs. The receptor set was obtained from a man in his late teens or twenties in good health and CMV-seropositive.

This clone has only one observation. V gene TRBV5-6 combines with J gene TRBJ2-7, with 7 bases matching TRBD1. The CDR3 runs 15 residues. Germline V gives CDR1 SGHDT, CDR2 YYEEEE. Trimming at V came to 0 bases and at J to 3 bases, leaving 6 bases not matched to a gene. CDR3 residues: CASSLVRGTDYEQYF. The CDR3 DNA reads as TGTGCCAGCAGCTTGGTCAGGGGGACCGACTACGAGCAGTACTTC. The full variable domain, with the rest looked up from reference TRBV5-6 and TRBJ2-7, is DAGVTQSPTHLIKTRGQQVTLRCSPKSGHDTVSWYQQALGQGPQFIFQYYEEEERQRGNFPDRFSGHQFPNYSSELNVNALLLGDSALYLCASSLVRGTDYEQYFGPGTRLTVT.

This rearrangement joins TRBV29-1 to TRBJ2-5; 13 nucleotides agree with TRBD2. J lost 8 bases, V lost 4 bases, and 1 base had no gene match. The CDR3 runs to 12 residues. The germline V gene encodes CDR1 SQVTM and CDR2 ANQGSEA. In DNA form, the CDR3 reads TGCAGCGTTGGGACTAGCGGGGGAACCCAGTACTTC. Translated: CSVGTSGGTQYF.

This clone was seen a few times. This sequence joins TRBV10-1 and TRBJ1-2; D call uncertain. Germline V CDR1 and CDR2: WNHNN, SYGVQD (reference sequence). Trimming took 2 bases from V and 3 from J, leaving 7 bases between them. The CDR3 has 13 amino acids. The CDR3 DNA follows: TGCGCCAGCAGTGAGCCAGGATACTATGGCTACACCTTC. Translated: CASSEPGYYGYTF.

The CDR3 DNA follows: TGTGCCAGCAGCTTAAGTTACTTTTCCACTAACTATGGCTACACCTTC. Its translation is CASSLSYFSTNYGYTF. This chain links TRBV7-2 with TRBJ1-2; no clear D gene. From germline, CDR1 is SGHTA and CDR2 FQGNSA. The CDR3 length is 16 residues. Trimming left V 2 bases short and J 0 bases short, with 13 bases between.

The CDR3 region has the DNA TGCAGCGCACAGGGTACGGGTGAAAAACTGTTTTTT. It yields the protein CSAQGTGEKLFF. The genes are TRBV29-1 and TRBJ1-4; TRBD1 might be the D (6 bases). V was trimmed by 7 bases and J by 7 bases, leaving 13 bases between them. The CDR3 totals 12 residues. Germline CDR1 and CDR2: SQVTM and ANQGSEA.

V and J are TRBV9 and TRBJ2-1; 7 nucleotides line up with TRBD2. CDR3 length: 18 amino acids. From germline, CDR1 is SGDLS and CDR2 YYNGEE. V was pared by 2 bases and J by 9 bases, with 20 bases of the junction left unmatched. The CDR3 region is CASSVRGDRDYGHGEQFF. In nucleotides, the CDR3 is TGTGCCAGCAGCGTCCGTGGAGACCGGGACTACGGACACGGTGAGCAGTTCTTC.

The V and J genes are TRBV9 and TRBJ2-1, with 8 bases fitting TRBD1. From germline, CDR1 is SGDLS and CDR2 YYNGEE. This CDR3 has 18 amino acids. Trimming at V came to 4 bases and at J to 1 base, leaving 13 bases not matched to a gene. The CDR3 spells CASSRGIRQGRSYNEQFF. In DNA form, the CDR3 reads TGTGCCAGCAGCCGGGGGATACGACAGGGGAGATCCTACAATGAGCAGTTCTTC.

A single count supports this clone. This chain links TRBV30 with TRBJ2-3; TRBD1 aligns across 10 bases. Germline values: CDR1 GTSNPN, CDR2 SVGIG (reference sequence). Unmatched junction bases numbered 6, after V lost 0 bases and J lost 3 bases. The CDR3 has 16 residues. The DNA for the CDR3 is TGTGCCTGGAGTGTTGGGACAGGGGTTCGTACAGATACGCAGTATTTT. It is translated as CAWSVGTGVRTDTQYF.

About this clone: A far larger clone is only one base removed, so a read error is likely. This sequence joins TRBV27 and TRBJ2-7; TRBD1 matches 7 bases. CDR3 size: 15 residues. CDR1 and CDR2 from the germline V gene are MNHEY and SMNVEV (reference sequence). J was trimmed by 2 bases and V by 6 bases; bases with no gene match: 10. CDR3 residues: CASSVGQGVTYEQYF. CDR3 bases: TGTGCCAGCAGCGTAGGCCAGGGGGTCACCTACGAGCAGTACTTC.

This clone showed up just a few times. The chain uses TRBV10-1 and TRBJ2-3, with D hard to call. The CDR3 loop spans 10 amino acids. Trimming took off 11 bases at V and 2 bases at J, with 5 bases between the two ends. Germline CDR1 and CDR2: WNHNN and SYGVQD (reference sequence). CDR3 DNA sequence: TGCGCCCAGGACACAGATACGCAGTATTTT. As protein: CAQDTDTQYF.

The J gene is TRBJ2-3, the V gene TRBV29-1; tentative D call: TRBD1 (6 bases). Trimming removed 4 bases from V and 5 bases from J, with 16 bases in between. Germline assignment: CDR1 SQVTM and CDR2 ANQGSEA. CDR3 length: 14 residues. The CDR3 protein is CSVAGAHHGDTQYF. CDR3 nucleotides: TGCAGCGTTGCAGGGGCGCACCACGGAGATACGCAGTATTTT.

The chain uses TRBV5-1 and TRBJ2-7, with D perhaps matching TRBD2 (5 bases). V shed 0 bases and J shed 7 bases, with 17 bases lying between them. Germline values: CDR1 SGHRS, CDR2 YFSETQ. The CDR3 runs to 15 residues. The CDR3 is CASSLGRPSPGEQYF. CDR3 in DNA: TGCGCCAGCAGCTTGGGGAGGCCCTCTCCTGGAGAGCAGTACTTC.

The chain carries TRBV6-5 and TRBJ1-1; 8 nucleotides align to TRBD1. Trimming cost V 5 bases and J 3 bases; bases outside gene matches: 8. The CDR3 totals 15 residues. CDR1 and CDR2 (germline): MNHEY, SVGAGI. The CDR3 sequence is CASSGQGLRDTEAFF. CDR3 nucleotide sequence: TGTGCCAGCAGTGGACAGGGTTTAAGGGACACTGAAGCTTTCTTT.

This sequence joins TRBV5-1 and TRBJ2-2; D ambiguous. The germline gives CDR1 SGHRS, CDR2 YFSETQ. The CDR3 covers 14 residues. Trimming cost V 2 bases and J 3 bases, with 8 bases left between them. The CDR3 DNA sequence: TGCGCCAGCAGCTTCGCGGCGGACACCGGGGAGCTGTTTTTT. Protein product: CASSFAADTGELFF.

The genes are TRBV27 and TRBJ2-1, with D perhaps matching TRBD2 (7 bases). Trimming shortened V by 3 bases and J by 2 bases, and 14 bases separated the two germline ends. The CDR3 contains 16 residues. Germline V CDR1 and CDR2: MNHEY, SMNVEV (reference sequence). The CDR3 nucleotides are TGTGCCAGCAGTTTGTCCAGCGGGGACACCTACAATGAGCAGTTCTTC. This gives the protein CASSLSSGDTYNEQFF.

This clone turned up a few times. The chain employs TRBV18 and TRBJ1-2; 8 bases are a match to TRBD1. V was clipped by 3 bases and J by 8 bases; unmatched bases: 5. This CDR3 is 13 amino acids long. CDR1 KGHSH and CDR2 LQKENI come from the germline V gene. The CDR3, as DNA: TGTGCCAGCTCACCGGACAGGGTTAAGGGCTACACCTTC. As protein: CASSPDRVKGYTF.

This chain uses TRBV11-1 with TRBJ2-3; 11 bases are shared with TRBD2. Trimming at V came to 1 base and at J to 2 bases, leaving 5 bases not matched to a gene. Germline loops: CDR1 SGHAT, CDR2 FQDESV (reference sequence). The CDR3 spans 17 residues. CDR3 protein: CASSLDETSGNTDTQYF. The CDR3 nucleotides are TGTGCCAGCAGCTTAGATGAGACTAGCGGGAACACAGATACGCAGTATTTT. The full variable domain, its missing parts supplied by reference TRBV11-1 and TRBJ2-3, is EAEVAQSPRYKITEKSQAVAFWCDPISGHATLYWYRQILGQGPELLVQFQDESVVDDSQLPKDRFSAERLKGVDSTLKIQPAELGDSAMYLCASSLDETSGNTDTQYFGPGTRLTVL.

This chain links TRBV6-5 with TRBJ2-7, with D perhaps matching TRBD2 (6 bases). The CDR3 loop spans 15 amino acids. V lost 7 bases, J lost 0 bases, and 16 bases lay in between. Germline assignment: CDR1 MNHEY and CDR2 SVGAGI. The chain's CDR3 is CASTPGGASSYEQYF. CDR3 nucleotides: TGTGCCAGCACCCCCGGGGGAGCGAGCTCCTACGAGCAGTACTTC.

The V call is TRBV10-2, the J call TRBJ2-3, with 10 bases matching TRBD1. The CDR3 runs to 17 residues. The germline V gene has CDR1 WSHSY and CDR2 SAAADI. Trimming removed 4 bases from V and 0 bases from J; junction bases left unmatched: 7. The CDR3 sequence: CASSGPDRGLSTDTQYF. As DNA, the CDR3 is TGCGCCAGCAGTGGTCCCGACAGGGGGCTGAGCACAGATACGCAGTATTTT.

The chain couples TRBV5-6 to TRBJ2-5; tentatively, D is TRBD1 (5 bases). CDR1 and CDR2 (germline): SGHDT, YYEEEE. This CDR3 spans 11 amino acids. With 2 bases removed from V and 9 bases from J, the gap between germline ends came to 8 bases. The CDR3, as DNA: TGTGCCAGCAGCTTAGGGGTGGCCCAGTACTTC. Translated: CASSLGVAQYF.

The chain employs TRBV7-8 and TRBJ2-2; 8 nucleotides line up with TRBD2. The CDR3 sequence is 15 residues long. CDR1 SGHVS and CDR2 FQNEAQ come from the germline V gene. V shed 6 bases and J 3 bases; nucleotides not matched to a gene: 6. CDR3 in DNA: TGTGCCAGCAGACAGCACGGGGGGGACACCGGGGAGCTGTTTTTT. Protein: CASRQHGGDTGELFF.

The sample holds many counts of this clone. The chain carries TRBV11-1 and TRBJ2-3; 11 bases fit TRBD2. Trimming removed 8 bases from V and 3 bases from J; junction bases left unmatched: 10. The CDR3 is 16 residues long. The germline CDR1 and CDR2 sequences are SGHAT and FQDESV (reference sequence). CDR3 residues: CASAKTSGGVTDTQYF. In DNA form, the CDR3 reads TGTGCCAGCGCTAAAACTAGCGGGGGTGTTACAGATACGCAGTATTTT. Supplemented by reference TRBV11-1 and TRBJ2-3, the full variable domain reads EAEVAQSPRYKITEKSQAVAFWCDPISGHATLYWYRQILGQGPELLVQFQDESVVDDSQLPKDRFSAERLKGVDSTLKIQPAELGDSAMYLCASAKTSGGVTDTQYFGPGTRLTVL.

The V and J genes are TRBV9 and TRBJ1-2, with 7 bases identical to TRBD1. CDR1 and CDR2 (germline): SGDLS, YYNGEE. This CDR3 spans 15 amino acids. The J segment lost 0 bases and the V segment lost 3 bases, leaving 5 bases of the junction unmatched. The CDR3: CASSARTGANYGYTF. Here the CDR3 DNA reads TGTGCCAGCAGCGCCCGGACAGGCGCTAACTATGGCTACACCTTC.

The J gene is TRBJ2-1, the V gene TRBV30; D is uncertain. The germline V gene encodes CDR1 GTSNPN and CDR2 SVGIG (reference sequence). V shed 1 base and J shed 9 bases, with 13 bases lying between them. CDR3 length: 13 residues. The CDR3 nucleotides read TGTGCCTGGAGTGCCAGTTTTGGTGGTGAGCAGTTCTTC. Its translation: CAWSASFGGEQFF.

The chain carries TRBV2 and TRBJ1-3, with D tentatively TRBD1 (5 bases). V was clipped by 7 bases and J by 4 bases, with 11 bases between them. From germline, CDR1 is SNHLY and CDR2 FYNNEI. This CDR3 spans 13 amino acids. The CDR3 DNA follows: TGTGCCAGCACCGGGACTCCCGGAAACACCATATATTTT. Residues: CASTGTPGNTIYF. Full variable domain (missing parts from reference TRBV2 and TRBJ1-3): EPEVTQTPSHQVTQMGQEVILRCVPISNHLYFYWYRQILGQKVEFLVSFYNNEISEKSEIFDDQFSVERPDGSNFTLKIRSTKLEDSAMYFCASTGTPGNTIYFGEGSWLTVV.

This clone was detected only once. V and J are TRBV7-2 and TRBJ2-1, with 7 bases matching TRBD2. This CDR3 is 15 amino acids long. Germline CDR1 SGHTA, CDR2 FQGNSA. J lost 3 bases, V lost 5 bases, and 7 bases had no gene match. The CDR3 bases are TGTGCCAGCAGCACTGGGGCGGGGGTCTACAATGAGCAGTTCTTC. Its translation is CASSTGAGVYNEQFF.

V and J are TRBV7-6 and TRBJ1-5, with a weak D call TRBD1 (5 bases). This CDR3 has 16 amino acids. Germline lookup yields CDR1 SGHVS and CDR2 FNYEAQ. Trimming left V 1 base short and J 7 bases short, with 17 bases between. In DNA form, the CDR3 reads TGTGCCAGCAGCTTAGAACAGGCCTCTAGGGTCCAGCCCCAGCATTTT. It codes for CASSLEQASRVQPQHF.

The genes are TRBV7-2 and TRBJ2-7; TRBD2 aligns across 14 bases. Germline values: CDR1 SGHTA, CDR2 FQGNSA. J was trimmed by 3 bases and V by 5 bases; bases with no gene match: 3. There are 15 residues in the CDR3. CDR3 coding DNA: TGTGCCAGCAGCGAGGGACTAGCGGGGGTCTACGAGCAGTACTTC. Protein product: CASSEGLAGVYEQYF.

The sample holds one count of this clone. The rearrangement joins TRBV15 to TRBJ1-2, with D perhaps TRBD1 (5 bases). The CDR3 covers 15 residues. Per the germline V gene, CDR1 is LNHNV and CDR2 is YYDKDF (reference sequence). Deletions cut 0 bases from V and 2 bases from J, with 10 bases between. The CDR3 bases are TGTGCCACCAGCAGAGATACGCCAGGGAACTATGGCTACACCTTC. Translated: CATSRDTPGNYGYTF. Variable domain in full (rest from reference TRBV15 and TRBJ1-2): DAMVIQNPRYQVTQFGKPVTLSCSQTLNHNVMYWYQQKSSQAPKLLFHYYDKDFNNEADTPDNFQSRRPNTSFCFLDIRSPGLGDTAMYLCATSRDTPGNYGYTFGSGTRLTVV.

The V call is TRBV29-1, the J call TRBJ2-1; 8 bases fit TRBD1. The CDR3 spans 14 residues. V dropped 6 bases and J dropped 2; count of bases not matched to a gene: 6. CDR1 SQVTM and CDR2 ANQGSEA come from the germline V gene. The CDR3 nucleotides read TGCAGCGTACTCAGGACAGGGCCCTACAATGAGCAGTTCTTC. This gives the protein CSVLRTGPYNEQFF.

V is TRBV27 and J is TRBJ1-1; 10 bases map to TRBD1. This CDR3 contains 12 residues. Germline V CDR1 and CDR2: MNHEY, SMNVEV (reference sequence). In DNA, the CDR3 is TGTGAGGGAGACAGGGGGCTCACTGAAGCTTTCTTT. The encoded protein is CEGDRGLTEAFF.